The 27 T cell receptor beta chains listed next were all sequenced from one sample in a study of Graves' ophthalmopathy and Graves' hyperthyroidism. Beta-chain TCR CDR3 regions were amplified from RNA transcripts. First-round RT-PCR used HTBI primers; second-round multiplex PCR followed. From the multiplex PCR reads, TCRdb called clonotypes with MiXCR, one entry per CDR3 protein. The repertoire consists of around 340,000 distinct CDR3 sequences, with around a sixth occurring once and the leading ten covering around 12%. The sequenced sample was peripheral blood. These receptor sequences come from an adult man with Graves' ophthalmopathy.

This clonotype was recorded many times. The chain employs TRBV6-2 or TRBV6-3 and TRBJ2-5; TRBD1 aligns across 10 bases. V lost 5 bases, J lost 3 bases, and 9 bases stayed unmatched. The CDR3 contains 16 residues. The germline V gene has CDR1 MNHEY and CDR2 SVGEGT. The CDR3, as DNA: TGTGCCAGCAGTGCGTCCGACAGGGGGCGCGAAGAGACCCAGTACTTC. Its translation is CASSASDRGREETQYF.

The chain combines TRBV29-1 with TRBJ1-2; 9 bases line up with TRBD1. Germline CDR1 SQVTM, CDR2 ANQGSEA. Losses at the gene ends were 7 bases for V and 7 bases for J; bases not matched to a gene: 7. The CDR3 covers 12 residues. The DNA for the CDR3 is TGCAGCGCTGGGACAGGGAATGTTGGCTACACCTTC. Amino acids: CSAGTGNVGYTF.

This clonotype was detected ten times or more. The V gene is TRBV12-3 or TRBV12-4, the J gene TRBJ2-5; 9 bases line up with TRBD1. Trimming at V came to 5 bases and at J to 5 bases, leaving 6 bases not matched to a gene. The length of the CDR3 is 14 residues. The CDR3, as DNA: TGTGCCAGCAGTCCTACAGGGGGCTGGGAGACCCAGTACTTC. It yields the protein CASSPTGGWETQYF.

This clonotype occurred many times. V is TRBV9 and J is TRBJ1-2; D possibly corresponds to TRBD1 (5 bases). The CDR3 runs to 14 residues. Germline V CDR1 and CDR2: SGDLS, YYNGEE. V lost 0 bases, J lost 7 bases, and 13 bases lay in between. CDR3 in amino acids: CASSVERGRGGYTF. The CDR3 DNA reads TGTGCCAGCAGCGTAGAACGGGGACGAGGTGGCTACACCTTC.

This clonotype has a count of ten or more. V usage is TRBV6-1 and J usage is TRBJ1-5, with D hard to call. This CDR3 region has 15 residues. The germline CDR1 and CDR2 sequences are MNHNS and SASEGT. The germline V and J ends were trimmed by 6 bases and 6 bases, with 18 bases remaining between them. Here the CDR3 reads CASRPIPGKGQPQHF. Written as DNA, the CDR3 is TGTGCCAGCAGACCAATCCCCGGGAAGGGTCAGCCCCAGCATTTT.

This clonotype was recorded many times. This sequence joins TRBV15 and TRBJ2-7; TRBD2 matches 10 bases. The germline CDR1 and CDR2 sequences are LNHNV and YYDKDF (reference sequence). V lost 3 bases to trimming and J lost 2 bases; unmatched junction nucleotides: 7. CDR3 length equals 16 residues. The CDR3 bases are TGTGCCACCAGCAGTAATAGCGGGAGGAGAGCCTACGAGCAGTACTTC. This encodes CATSSNSGRRAYEQYF.

The table lists this clonotype with many counts. The J gene is TRBJ1-1, the V gene TRBV19; TRBD1 aligns across 7 bases. Germline CDR1 LNHDA, CDR2 SQIVND (reference sequence). V was pared by 5 bases and J by 0 bases, with 9 bases of the junction left unmatched. The CDR3 is 16 residues long. The CDR3 here is CASSLSGTAMNTEAFF. The DNA of the CDR3 is TGTGCCAGTAGTCTCTCCGGGACAGCGATGAACACTGAAGCTTTCTTT.

This clonotype was detected many times. The J gene is TRBJ1-5, the V gene TRBV19, with 7 bases fitting TRBD1. Losses at the gene ends were 3 bases for V and 3 bases for J; bases not matched to a gene: 8. Per the germline V gene, CDR1 is LNHDA and CDR2 is SQIVND (reference sequence). The CDR3 runs to 16 residues. CDR3 in amino acids: CASSMVGQRSNQPQHF. The CDR3 DNA sequence: TGTGCCAGTAGTATGGTGGGACAGAGATCCAATCAGCCCCAGCATTTT.

There are many counts of this clonotype. The V gene is TRBV3-1, the J gene TRBJ1-2; TRBD1 might be the D (6 bases). In germline, CDR1 is LGHDT, CDR2 YNNKEL (reference sequence). V was pared by 2 bases and J by 8 bases, with 15 bases between. The CDR3 is made up of 14 amino acids. The CDR3 region has the DNA TGTGCCAGCAGCCAAAACCCCAGGGGAGAGGGCTACACCTTC. This translates into CASSQNPRGEGYTF.

In its sample, this clonotype was seen many times. V and J are TRBV18 and TRBJ1-1, with a tentative D call TRBD1 (5 bases). V was pared by 3 bases and J by 6 bases, with 11 bases between. CDR1 KGHSH and CDR2 LQKENI come from the germline V gene. The CDR3 runs 13 residues. In DNA form, the CDR3 reads TGTGCCAGCTCACCGCGGGACGGCTCTGAAGCTTTCTTT. It codes for CASSPRDGSEAFF.

The gene calls are TRBV2 and TRBJ2-5; TRBD2 is a possible D gene (5 bases). This CDR3 region has 11 residues. The germline V gene has CDR1 SNHLY and CDR2 FYNNEI. Trimming stripped 8 bases from V and 5 bases from J, with 9 bases between. The CDR3 region has the DNA TGTGCCAGCGCGGGTTTCGAGACCCAGTACTTC. It encodes CASAGFETQYF.

This clonotype was counted many times. This chain joins TRBV20-1 and TRBJ1-2, with D possibly matching TRBD1 (5 bases). The CDR3 extends over 14 amino acids. The V gene's germline CDR1 is DFQATT and CDR2 SNEGSKA (reference sequence). Trimming cost V 6 bases and J 6 bases, with 20 bases left between them. The CDR3 loop reads CSAVRHGGGDGYTF. CDR3 sequence (DNA): TGCAGTGCCGTTCGCCACGGGGGGGGGGATGGCTACACCTTC.

In this sample, this clonotype turned up many times. The chain uses TRBV28 and TRBJ2-7, with TRBD2 matching 10 bases. This CDR3 is 15 amino acids long. After removal of 4 bases from V and 6 bases from J, the junction contained 9 bases not matched to a gene. Germline V gives CDR1 MDHEN, CDR2 SYDVKM. For the CDR3, the DNA is TGTGCCAGCAGTTCCTTCAAGGGACTAGCGTTCGAGCAGTACTTC. Amino acids: CASSSFKGLAFEQYF.

A word on this clonotype: One end of the junction does not line up with germline, which may come from a read error. V usage is TRBV12-3 or TRBV12-4 and J usage is TRBJ1-1, with D hard to call. The CDR3 loop spans 16 amino acids. For the CDR3, the DNA is TGTGCCATCAGTTTCGGGGTTGCGGGAGGCAACACTGAAGCTTTCTTT. Encoded protein: CAISFGVAGGNTEAFF.

This clonotype was found many times. The chain uses TRBV28 and TRBJ2-4; TRBD1 aligns across 9 bases. The CDR3 consists of 17 residues. Per the germline V gene, CDR1 is MDHEN and CDR2 is SYDVKM. J was trimmed by 0 bases and V by 10 bases; bases with no gene match: 13. CDR3 region: CATLPDRGYLAKNIQYF. The CDR3, as DNA: TGTGCCACCCTCCCGGACAGGGGATATCTAGCCAAAAACATTCAGTACTTC.

This clonotype was detected ten times or more. The gene calls are TRBV19 and TRBJ2-5; perhaps TRBD2 as D (6 bases). Trimming removed 4 bases at V and 1 base at J, with 16 bases between. This CDR3 comprises 16 residues. Germline V gene sequence: CDR1 LNHDA, CDR2 SQIVND (reference sequence). CDR3 sequence: CASSSRLVGGQETQYF. The CDR3, as DNA: TGTGCCAGTAGTAGCCGACTAGTCGGGGGCCAAGAGACCCAGTACTTC.

The rearrangement joins TRBV5-1 to TRBJ1-1; D is possibly TRBD1 (6 bases). The CDR3 contains 14 residues. V was trimmed by 3 bases and J by 5 bases, leaving 14 bases between them. Germline V gives CDR1 SGHRS, CDR2 YFSETQ. CDR3 nucleotides: TGCGCCAGCAGCTGGCGAGGGGGGCGAACTGAAGCTTTCTTT. As protein: CASSWRGGRTEAFF.

The rearrangement joins TRBV18 to TRBJ1-1; TRBD1 is a possible D gene (6 bases). This CDR3 region has 17 residues. V was pared by 1 base and J by 4 bases, with 19 bases between. Germline CDR1 KGHSH, CDR2 LQKENI. The CDR3 DNA reads as TGTGCCAGCTCACCACGGGGTCCAGGGGATTCAAGCACTGAAGCTTTCTTT. Translating gives CASSPRGPGDSSTEAFF.

This clonotype was observed many times. The chain links TRBV24-1 to TRBJ1-1; D not resolved. The germline V gene has CDR1 KGHDR and CDR2 SFDVKD. The CDR3 totals 13 residues. The V end was cut by 7 bases, the J end by 2 bases, with 10 bases between. CDR3 amino acids: CATRATINTEAFF. CDR3 coding DNA: TGTGCCACCAGAGCCACTATAAACACTGAAGCTTTCTTT.

This clonotype was recorded many times. The chain has TRBV7-8 and TRBJ2-7; 10 bases map to TRBD1. Germline CDR1 SGHVS, CDR2 FQNEAQ. The J segment lost 2 bases and the V segment lost 3 bases, leaving 4 bases of the junction unmatched. The CDR3 length is 15 residues. CDR3 nucleotides: TGTGCCAGCAGCTTTGGACAGGGGGGAACCTACGAGCAGTACTTC. Residues: CASSFGQGGTYEQYF.

This clonotype was counted at least ten times. The chain is built from TRBV19 and TRBJ1-2; a weak D match, TRBD1 (6 bases). Between the trimmed V and J ends, which lost 5 bases and 7 bases, there was a span of 17 bases. The germline gives CDR1 LNHDA, CDR2 SQIVND (reference sequence). The CDR3 has 14 residues. In DNA, the CDR3 is TGTGCCAGTAGTGAGCCCACAGGGTTTGTTGGCTACACCTTC. Translated, it gives CASSEPTGFVGYTF.

This clonotype was counted many times. This chain connects TRBV27 to TRBJ2-7; TRBD1 matches at 7 bases. V lost 2 bases and J lost 3; bases outside the gene matches: 1. From germline, CDR1 is MNHEY and CDR2 SMNVEV (reference sequence). The CDR3 loop spans 13 amino acids. The CDR3 spells CASSLPGGYEQYF. The CDR3 nucleotides read TGTGCCAGCAGTTTACCAGGGGGCTACGAGCAGTACTTC.

A note on this clonotype: One end of the junction is discordant with germline, which a read error may explain. This chain connects TRBV28 to TRBJ2-7; 9 positions agree with TRBD1. The CDR3 sequence is 13 residues long. CDR1 and CDR2 from the germline V gene are MDHEN and SYDVKM. The CDR3 sequence: CATWHGTGYEQSF. CDR3 DNA sequence: TGTGCCACCTGGCACGGGACAGGGTACGAGCAGTCCTTC.

This clonotype was recorded at least ten times. The V call is TRBV20-1, the J call TRBJ1-5; weak D call: TRBD1 (6 bases). The germline V and J ends were trimmed by 1 base and 2 bases, with 12 bases remaining between them. CDR3 size: 15 residues. Germline V CDR1 and CDR2: DFQATT, SNEGSKA (reference sequence). The CDR3 sequence is CSARVPRQGNQPQHF. In nucleotides, the CDR3 is TGCAGTGCTAGAGTCCCCCGACAGGGCAATCAGCCCCAGCATTTT.

V and J are TRBV2 and TRBJ2-2, with 12 nucleotides matching TRBD2. The ends lost 1 base at V and 5 bases at J; junction bases unmatched: 2. There are 16 residues in the CDR3. Looked up from germline, CDR1 is SNHLY and CDR2 is FYNNEI. Written as DNA, the CDR3 is TGTGCCAGCAGTGAAGGGACTAGCGGGATTACCGGGGAGCTGTTTTTT. Protein product: CASSEGTSGITGELFF. Looking up the rest from reference TRBV2 and TRBJ2-2 gives the full variable domain: EPEVTQTPSHQVTQMGQEVILRCVPISNHLYFYWYRQILGQKVEFLVSFYNNEISEKSEIFDDQFSVERPDGSNFTLKIRSTKLEDSAMYFCASSEGTSGITGELFFGEGSRLTVL.

This clonotype was found many times. This rearrangement joins TRBV20-1 to TRBJ1-1, with no clear D. V lost 0 bases and J lost 5, with 10 bases in between. Germline values: CDR1 DFQATT, CDR2 SNEGSKA (reference sequence). The CDR3 runs 13 residues. The CDR3 sequence: CSAREEAGTEAFF. The CDR3 region has the DNA TGCAGTGCTAGAGAGGAGGCCGGTACTGAAGCTTTCTTT.

In this sample, this clonotype turned up many times. The rearrangement links TRBV6-5 to TRBJ1-2, with TRBD1 identical over 7 bases. This CDR3 is 14 amino acids long. The germline CDR1 and CDR2 sequences are MNHEY and SVGAGI. Trimming took 6 bases from V and 7 from J; bases not matched to a gene: 11. Here the CDR3 DNA reads TGTGCCAGCAGGGGGACAACAGGGGCGAGTGGCTACACCTTC. Translation: CASRGTTGASGYTF.